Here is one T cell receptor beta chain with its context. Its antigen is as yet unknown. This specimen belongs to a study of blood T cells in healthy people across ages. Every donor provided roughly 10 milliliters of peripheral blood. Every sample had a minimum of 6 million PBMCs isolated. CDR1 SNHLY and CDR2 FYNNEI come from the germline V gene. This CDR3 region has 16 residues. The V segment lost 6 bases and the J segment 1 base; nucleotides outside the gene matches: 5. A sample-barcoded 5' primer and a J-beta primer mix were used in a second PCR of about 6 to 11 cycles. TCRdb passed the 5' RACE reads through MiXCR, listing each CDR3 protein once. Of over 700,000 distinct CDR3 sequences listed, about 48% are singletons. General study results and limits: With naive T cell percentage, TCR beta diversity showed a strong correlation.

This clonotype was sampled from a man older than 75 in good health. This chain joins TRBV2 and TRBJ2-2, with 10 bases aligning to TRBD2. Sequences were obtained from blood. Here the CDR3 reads CASRGLAAMNTGELFF. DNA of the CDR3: TGTGCCAGCAGAGGACTAGCGGCCATGAACACCGGGGAGCTGTTTTTT.